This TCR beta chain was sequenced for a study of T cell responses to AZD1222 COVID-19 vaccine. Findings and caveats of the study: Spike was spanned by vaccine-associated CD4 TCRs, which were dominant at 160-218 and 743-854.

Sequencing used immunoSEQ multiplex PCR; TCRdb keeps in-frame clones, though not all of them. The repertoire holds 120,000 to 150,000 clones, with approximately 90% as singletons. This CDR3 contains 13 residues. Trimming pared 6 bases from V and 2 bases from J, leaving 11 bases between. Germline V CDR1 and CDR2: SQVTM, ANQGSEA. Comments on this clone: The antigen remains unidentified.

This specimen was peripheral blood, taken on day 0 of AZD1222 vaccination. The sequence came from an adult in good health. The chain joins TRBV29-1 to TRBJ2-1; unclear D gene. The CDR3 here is CSVGGGTYNEQFF. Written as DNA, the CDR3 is TGCAGCGTGGGTGGCGGAACCTACAATGAGCAGTTCTTC.